These 32 T cell receptor beta chains share one sample of origin, sequenced in a study of blood T cell repertoires in COVID-19. The repertoire was sequenced with immunoSEQ multiplex PCR; TCRdb's copy has only in-frame clones and lacks some. The sample yields roughly 130,000 clones, approximately 80% seen once. The specimen sequenced was peripheral blood. The origin of the receptors is a woman aged 60 to 75 with acute or convalescent COVID-19.

This chain links TRBV5-8 with TRBJ1-5, with D maybe TRBD1 (6 bases). Germline assignment: CDR1 SGHTS and CDR2 YDEGEE. CDR3 length: 15 amino acids. V was shortened by 0 bases and J by 7 bases, with 14 bases between the two germline ends. The CDR3 region has the DNA TGTGCCAGCAGCTTGGAACAGGGCGCCTGGCAGCCCCAGCATTTT. It yields the protein CASSLEQGAWQPQHF.

This chain joins TRBV6-5 and TRBJ2-2; D gene ambiguous. Between the trimmed V and J ends, which lost 10 bases and 4 bases, there was a span of 13 bases. There are 13 residues in the CDR3. In germline, CDR1 is MNHEY, CDR2 SVGAGI. In DNA, the CDR3 is TGTGCCACACACCTCCCGGGCACCGGGGAGCTGTTTTTT. It codes for CATHLPGTGELFF.

This sequence joins TRBV5-4 and TRBJ2-7; D possibly corresponds to TRBD1 (5 bases). The V gene's germline CDR1 is SGHNT and CDR2 YYREEE (reference sequence). The CDR3 is 14 residues long. Trimming stripped 3 bases from V and 4 bases from J, with 14 bases between. CDR3 in amino acids: CASSSGSRPYEQYV. CDR3 bases: TGTGCCAGCAGCTCAGGGTCCCGACCTTACGAGCAGTACGTC.

The chain couples TRBV7-7 to TRBJ2-5, with D unresolved. The CDR3 has 13 residues. Between the trimmed V and J ends, which lost 4 bases and 4 bases, there was a span of 10 bases. Germline-derived CDR1 and CDR2 are SSHAT and FNYEAQ (reference sequence). CDR3 sequence: CASSSQVRETQYF. The CDR3 nucleotides read TGTGCCAGCAGCTCTCAGGTCCGAGAGACCCAGTACTTC.

This clone was observed once. The chain links TRBV30 to TRBJ1-1; perhaps TRBD1 as D (6 bases). CDR3 size: 12 residues. Germline V gene lookup returns CDR1 GTSNPN and CDR2 SVGIG (reference sequence). V lost 1 base to trimming and J lost 8 bases, with 11 bases between them. The DNA for the CDR3 is TGTGCCTGGAGTGGTGTAGGGACAGAAGCTTTCTTT. It codes for CAWSGVGTEAFF.

This chain joins TRBV10-3 and TRBJ2-6, with 10 bases lining up with TRBD1. The ends lost 5 bases at V and 1 base at J; junction bases unmatched: 11. Germline CDR1 reads ENHRY; CDR2 reads SYGVKD. CDR3 length equals 19 residues. CDR3 DNA sequence: TGTGCCATCAGTACCATTGGGACAGGGGAAATGTCTGGGGCCAACGTCCTGACTTTC. It translates to CAISTIGTGEMSGANVLTF.

The CDR3 DNA sequence: TGTGCCAGTAGTCCTCGACAGGGTTCGGATGGCTACACCTTC. Translation: CASSPRQGSDGYTF. The J gene is TRBJ1-2, the V gene TRBV19, with 7 bases that match TRBD1. V was pared by 5 bases and J by 6 bases, with 9 bases of the junction left unmatched. The CDR3 consists of 14 residues. Per the germline V gene, CDR1 is LNHDA and CDR2 is SQIVND (reference sequence). Using reference TRBV19 and TRBJ1-2 for the parts outside the CDR3, the full variable domain is DGGITQSPKYLFRKEGQNVTLSCEQNLNHDAMYWYRQDPGQGLRLIYYSQIVNDFQKGDIAEGYSVSREKKESFPLTVTSAQKNPTAFYLCASSPRQGSDGYTFGSGTRLTVV.

This chain joins TRBV6-6 and TRBJ1-1, with TRBD1 as a possible D gene (6 bases). From germline, CDR1 is MNHNY and CDR2 SVGAGI (reference sequence). V was clipped by 5 bases and J by 4 bases, with 11 bases between them. The CDR3 has 13 residues. The CDR3 DNA sequence: TGTGCCAGCAGTCCGACAGGCCCCACTGAAGCTTTCTTT. This codes for CASSPTGPTEAFF.

This clone was picked up one time. The chain uses TRBV5-1 and TRBJ2-5, with 9 nucleotides matching TRBD1. The CDR3 runs to 16 residues. V was pared by 4 bases and J by 2 bases, with 9 bases of the junction left unmatched. CDR1 SGHRS and CDR2 YFSETQ come from the germline V gene. The CDR3 protein is CASSASPGQGQETQYF. Here the CDR3 DNA reads TGCGCCAGCAGCGCCTCCCCGGGACAGGGACAAGAGACCCAGTACTTC.

This clone was counted a few times. This chain links TRBV6-5 with TRBJ1-1; possibly TRBD1 for D (5 bases). Germline values: CDR1 MNHEY, CDR2 SVGAGI. V shed 7 bases and J shed 4 bases, with 16 bases lying between them. This CDR3 region has 14 residues. The CDR3, as DNA: TGTGCCAGCACCCAACCGGGGGGATCCACTGAAGCTTTCTTT. Its translation is CASTQPGGSTEAFF.

V gene TRBV13 combines with J gene TRBJ1-4; D is undetermined. The CDR3 spans 12 residues. Trimming shortened V by 4 bases and J by 10 bases, and 10 bases separated the two germline ends. The germline gives CDR1 PRHDT, CDR2 FYEKMQ (reference sequence). CDR3 sequence (DNA): TGTGCCAGCAGCTACGGAACGGGAAAACTGTTTTTT. This translates into CASSYGTGKLFF.

The CDR3 DNA reads TGTGCCAGCAGCTTACCGGACCCGGGGACTGAAGCTTTCTTT. Its protein product is CASSLPDPGTEAFF. The V call is TRBV7-6, the J call TRBJ1-1; D call uncertain. CDR1 and CDR2 from the germline V gene are SGHVS and FNYEAQ. V was shortened by 2 bases and J by 5 bases, with 12 bases between the two germline ends. This CDR3 is built from 14 residues.

The rearrangement uses TRBV7-9 and TRBJ2-1; D is possibly TRBD1 (6 bases). The V gene lost 4 bases and the J gene lost 8 bases, with 12 bases spanning the gap. The CDR3 runs 13 residues. The germline V gene encodes CDR1 SEHNR and CDR2 FQNEAQ (reference sequence). Here the CDR3 reads CASSSYSGDEQFF. As DNA, the CDR3 is TGTGCCAGCAGCTCATATTCAGGGGATGAGCAGTTCTTC.

This clone was seen a handful of times. This chain joins TRBV3-1 (or the pseudogene TRBV3-2) and TRBJ1-2, with D possibly TRBD1 on 6 matching bases. Trimming removed 6 bases from V and 2 bases from J, with 10 bases in between. Per the germline V gene, CDR1 is LGHDT and CDR2 is YNNKEL (reference sequence). CDR3 length equals 13 residues. In nucleotides, the CDR3 is TGTGCCAGCAGTCTGGACAGAAACTATGGCTACACCTTC. It encodes CASSLDRNYGYTF.

This clone occurred a few times. The chain carries TRBV5-5 and TRBJ2-2; a weak D match, TRBD1 (5 bases). Between the trimmed V and J ends, which lost 0 bases and 5 bases, there was a span of 8 bases. CDR1 is SGHKS and CDR2 is YYEKEE in the germline V gene (reference sequence). This CDR3 is built from 14 residues. CDR3 nucleotides: TGTGCCAGCAGCTTGGTCAGGGAAACCGGGGAGCTGTTTTTT. Its translation: CASSLVRETGELFF.

The V call is TRBV6-1, the J call TRBJ1-2, with TRBD1 identical over 7 bases. CDR1 is MNHNS and CDR2 is SASEGT in the germline V gene. The ends lost 3 bases at V and 4 bases at J; junction bases unmatched: 5. The CDR3 sequence is 14 residues long. CDR3 sequence: CASSDWTGGYGYTF. CDR3 nucleotides: TGTGCCAGCAGTGATTGGACAGGCGGCTATGGCTACACCTTC.

The genes are TRBV5-5 and TRBJ1-5; D call uncertain. V was shortened by 0 bases and J by 7 bases, with 5 bases between the two germline ends. Germline-derived CDR1 and CDR2 are SGHKS and YYEKEE (reference sequence). CDR3 length: 12 amino acids. The CDR3, as DNA: TGTGCCAGCAGCTTGGGGCACCAGCCCCAGCATTTT. It codes for CASSLGHQPQHF. The whole variable domain, remainder taken from reference TRBV5-5 and TRBJ1-5, is DAGVTQSPTHLIKTRGQQVTLRCSPISGHKSVSWYQQVLGQGPQFIFQYYEKEERGRGNFPDRFSARQFPNYSSELNVNALLLGDSALYLCASSLGHQPQHFGDGTRLSIL.

The chain uses TRBV19 and TRBJ2-7; D is perhaps TRBD2 (6 bases). Looked up from germline, CDR1 is LNHDA and CDR2 is SQIVND (reference sequence). The CDR3 spans 14 residues. The V end was cut by 4 bases, the J end by 6 bases, with 16 bases between. The CDR3 DNA is TGTGCCAGTAGTACCCTCCGGGAGAGTGGCGAGCAGTACTTC. This gives the protein CASSTLRESGEQYF.

This clone showed up just a few times. The CDR3 bases are TGTGCCAGCAGCCCGGGACAGGGGGCAAACACCGGGGAGCTGTTTTTT. Amino acid sequence: CASSPGQGANTGELFF. The chain has TRBV4-2 and TRBJ2-2; 12 bases are a match to TRBD1. CDR3 length equals 16 residues. V lost 4 bases to trimming and J lost 2 bases; unmatched junction nucleotides: 2. Germline-derived CDR1 and CDR2 are LGHNA and YNFKEQ.

This clone was seen just once. The chain joins TRBV5-4 to TRBJ1-2; D might be TRBD1 (6 bases). The CDR3 is made up of 15 amino acids. V was cut by 4 bases and J by 0 bases, with 13 bases left in between. Looked up from germline, CDR1 is SGHNT and CDR2 is YYREEE (reference sequence). The CDR3 DNA follows: TGTGCCAGCAGCCCCAGACAGGCCGCTAACTATGGCTACACCTTC. Translating gives CASSPRQAANYGYTF.

The rearrangement links TRBV5-1 to TRBJ2-2; the D is unclear. CDR1 and CDR2 from the germline V gene are SGHRS and YFSETQ. The CDR3 is 12 residues long. V lost 9 bases and J lost 2, with 8 bases in between. Here the CDR3 reads CATSINTGELFF. The CDR3 coding sequence is TGCGCCACATCTATCAACACCGGGGAGCTGTTTTTT.

The V call is TRBV25-1, the J call TRBJ1-2; 11 positions agree with TRBD1. The V segment lost 2 bases and the J segment 5 bases; nucleotides outside the gene matches: 4. Germline lookup yields CDR1 MGHDK and CDR2 SYGVNS. This CDR3 comprises 15 residues. CDR3 sequence reads: CASSELGTGGYGYTF. CDR3 bases: TGTGCCAGCAGTGAACTCGGGACAGGGGGTTATGGCTACACCTTC.

The chain has TRBV4-1 and TRBJ1-2, with D perhaps matching TRBD1 (5 bases). The CDR3 runs to 14 residues. V gave up 0 bases and J gave up 7 bases, with 12 bases separating them. The V gene's germline CDR1 is MGHRA and CDR2 YSYEKL. CDR3 protein: CASSQEGQGFGYTF. CDR3 nucleotide sequence: TGCGCCAGCAGCCAAGAAGGTCAGGGATTTGGCTACACCTTC.

V gene TRBV9 combines with J gene TRBJ2-7, with 8 bases identical to TRBD2. Trimming cost V 3 bases and J 6 bases; bases outside gene matches: 11. Germline CDR1 SGDLS, CDR2 YYNGEE. CDR3 length: 15 amino acids. Written as DNA, the CDR3 is TGTGCCAGCAGCGGTCGGGGGGGCCAGAAGAGCGAGCAGTACTTC. Translating it yields CASSGRGGQKSEQYF.

This chain connects TRBV11-1 to TRBJ2-3; TRBD1 agrees at 9 bases. The V and J ends lost 4 bases and 3 bases, in that order; junction bases with no gene match: 5. Germline CDR1 is SGHAT and CDR2 is FQDESV (reference sequence). This CDR3 contains 15 residues. CDR3 DNA sequence: TGTGCCAGCAGCTCTCGGACAGGGGAGACAGATACGCAGTATTTT. This encodes CASSSRTGETDTQYF.

The table lists this clone with a count of one. The CDR3 DNA is TGTGCCAGCAGCCAAGAAGGGAGGAGGGCTTTCTTT. It codes for CASSQEGRRAFF. V gene TRBV3-1 (or the pseudogene TRBV3-2) combines with J gene TRBJ1-1; D is unclear. Germline values: CDR1 LGHDT, CDR2 YNNKEL (reference sequence). The CDR3 runs to 12 residues. The V gene lost 0 bases and the J gene lost 11 bases, with 10 bases spanning the gap.

V gene TRBV5-6 combines with J gene TRBJ1-1; no reliable D call. The CDR3 consists of 13 residues. Germline V gives CDR1 SGHDT, CDR2 YYEEEE. The V end was cut by 1 base, the J end by 1 base, with 5 bases between. The CDR3 nucleotides are TGTGCCAGCAGCTTGTATAAGAACACTGAAGCTTTCTTT. Protein product: CASSLYKNTEAFF.

The CDR3 protein is CSVGTSMNTEAFF. In DNA form, the CDR3 reads TGCAGCGTTGGGACTTCGATGAACACTGAAGCTTTCTTT. The rearrangement joins TRBV29-1 to TRBJ1-1; D unclear. Germline values: CDR1 SQVTM, CDR2 ANQGSEA. The CDR3 consists of 13 residues. Trimming pared 4 bases from V and 0 bases from J, leaving 9 bases between. Full variable domain (missing parts from reference TRBV29-1 and TRBJ1-1): SAVISQKPSRDICQRGTSLTIQCQVDSQVTMMFWYRQQPGQSLTLIATANQGSEATYESGFVIDKFPISRPNLTFSTLTVSNMSPEDSSIYLCSVGTSMNTEAFFGQGTRLTVV.

This clone occurred once. V gene TRBV7-2 combines with J gene TRBJ2-5; a possible D gene is TRBD2 (6 bases). Germline V gene lookup returns CDR1 SGHTA and CDR2 FQGNSA. CDR3 length equals 16 residues. V gave up 0 bases and J gave up 5 bases, with 16 bases separating them. The CDR3, as DNA: TGTGCCAGCAGCTTAGCTCCCTCTCCGGGGAGGGAGACCCAGTACTTC. Residues: CASSLAPSPGRETQYF. Full variable domain (remainder filled in from reference TRBV7-2 and TRBJ2-5): GAGVSQSPSNKVTEKGKDVELRCDPISGHTALYWYRQSLGQGLEFLIYFQGNSAPDKSGLPSDRFSAERTGGSVSTLTIQRTQQEDSAVYLCASSLAPSPGRETQYFGPGTRLLVL.

The V gene is TRBV30, the J gene TRBJ1-2, with TRBD1 identical over 12 bases. Trimming removed 3 bases from V and 8 bases from J; junction bases left unmatched: 10. The CDR3 length is 15 residues. Germline V lookup: CDR1 GTSNPN, CDR2 SVGIG (reference sequence). DNA for the CDR3: TGTGCCTGGAGCGAGGGGACAGGGGGCGCGCGGGGCTACACCTTC. Translation: CAWSEGTGGARGYTF. The variable domain in full, completed from reference TRBV30 and TRBJ1-2, reads SQTIHQWPATLVQPVGSPLSLECTVEGTSNPNLYWYRQAAGRGLQLLFYSVGIGQISSEVPQNLSASRPQDRQFILSSKKLLLSDSGFYLCAWSEGTGGARGYTFGSGTRLTVV.

The chain recombines TRBV3-1 (or the pseudogene TRBV3-2) with TRBJ1-3; 10 bases agree with TRBD1. The CDR3 is 15 residues long. J gave up 10 bases and V 4 bases, and 10 bases lay outside the gene matches. From germline, CDR1 is LGHDT and CDR2 YNNKEL (reference sequence). The CDR3 coding sequence is TGTGCCAGCAGCCGACATGGGACAGGGGAAAAGACCATATATTTT. The encoded protein is CASSRHGTGEKTIYF.

This clone appeared once. One end of the junction fails to match germline, which may point to a read error. The gene calls are TRBV11-2 and TRBJ1-1; D is possibly TRBD1 (6 bases). Germline V gene sequence: CDR1 SGHAT, CDR2 FQNNGV. This CDR3 spans 13 amino acids. This CDR3 is CASSPQGNAEAFF. The CDR3 DNA follows: TGTGCCAGCAGCCCCCAGGGGAACGCTGAAGCTTTCTTT.